This TCR beta chain was sequenced in a study of regulatory T cells in long-lasting Graves disease. Study information: Freshly diagnosed Graves' patients had used antithyroid drugs for under 3 months.

For this clonotype: This sequence may be a read error, since a much larger clone differs from it by one base.

The sample's time point: newly diagnosed GD, antithyroid drugs for less than 3 months. After RNA was extracted from PBMCs, the TCR library was made from it. Xi'an, China, was home to the endocrinology department that provided patients. Germline-derived CDR1 and CDR2 are SQVTM and ANQGSEA. The CDR3 covers 12 residues. The TCR beta library used iRepertoire HTBI primers with Arm-PCR amplification of CDR3. MiXCR, applied by TCRdb to the multiplex PCR reads, yields one record per CDR3 protein. The sample has approximately 300,000 distinct CDR3 sequences, 18% seen once. Sequenced material: peripheral blood mononuclear cells (PBMCs), taken at new diagnosis, from a patient treated with antithyroid drugs. The chain combines TRBV29-1 with TRBJ1-1; 11 nucleotides agree with TRBD1. The TCR comes from a female donor with Graves disease. The CDR3: CSGTGGNTEALF. DNA of the CDR3: TGCAGCGGGACAGGGGGCAACACTGAAGCTCTCTTT.